These 2 T cell receptor beta chains originate from one sample sequenced in a study of T cell responses to AZD1222 COVID-19 vaccine. TCRdb's copy holds only in-frame clones and misses some; the assay was immunoSEQ multiplex PCR. The repertoire consists of about 170,000 clones, with over 85% occurring once and the leading ten covering around 1.6%. The sequences come from peripheral blood, collected on day 0 of AZD1222 vaccination. The receptors derive from an adult in good health.

The chain couples TRBV4-2 to TRBJ2-3; D ambiguous. Germline-derived CDR1 and CDR2 are LGHNA and YNFKEQ. The V and J ends lost 4 bases and 2 bases respectively, with 13 bases between them. CDR3 size: 15 residues. The CDR3 DNA follows: TGTGCCAGCAGCCCACTCTGGGCTGACACAGATACGCAGTATTTT. Protein sequence: CASSPLWADTDTQYF.

This clone was picked up one time. The chain carries TRBV6-2 or TRBV6-3 and TRBJ1-1; D gene uncertain. V dropped 6 bases and J dropped 1 base, with 9 bases sitting between them. CDR1 and CDR2 (germline): MNHEY, SVGEGT. CDR3 length equals 13 residues. CDR3 in amino acids: CASSLGSNTEAFF. CDR3 nucleotides: TGTGCCAGCAGCCTGGGCTCGAACACTGAAGCTTTCTTT.